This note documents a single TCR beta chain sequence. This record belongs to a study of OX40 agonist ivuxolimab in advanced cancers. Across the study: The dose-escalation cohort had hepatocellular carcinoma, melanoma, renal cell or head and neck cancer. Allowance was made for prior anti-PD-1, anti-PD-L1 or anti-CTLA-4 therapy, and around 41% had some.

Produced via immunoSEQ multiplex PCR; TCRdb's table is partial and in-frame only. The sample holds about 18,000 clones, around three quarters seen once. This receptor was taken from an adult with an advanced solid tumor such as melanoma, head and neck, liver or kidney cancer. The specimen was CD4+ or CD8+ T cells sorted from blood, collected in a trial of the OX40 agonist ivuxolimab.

CDR3 sequence: CASSVDVDPLGSSGANVLTF. Written as DNA, the CDR3 is TGTGCCAGCAGCGTAGATGTGGACCCCTTAGGGAGCTCTGGGGCCAACGTCCTGACTTTC. J is TRBJ2-6 and V is TRBV9, with a tentative D call TRBD2 (5 bases). CDR1 and CDR2 from the germline V gene are SGDLS and YYNGEE. V shed 0 bases and J shed 0 bases, with 19 bases lying between them. The CDR3 contains 20 residues.